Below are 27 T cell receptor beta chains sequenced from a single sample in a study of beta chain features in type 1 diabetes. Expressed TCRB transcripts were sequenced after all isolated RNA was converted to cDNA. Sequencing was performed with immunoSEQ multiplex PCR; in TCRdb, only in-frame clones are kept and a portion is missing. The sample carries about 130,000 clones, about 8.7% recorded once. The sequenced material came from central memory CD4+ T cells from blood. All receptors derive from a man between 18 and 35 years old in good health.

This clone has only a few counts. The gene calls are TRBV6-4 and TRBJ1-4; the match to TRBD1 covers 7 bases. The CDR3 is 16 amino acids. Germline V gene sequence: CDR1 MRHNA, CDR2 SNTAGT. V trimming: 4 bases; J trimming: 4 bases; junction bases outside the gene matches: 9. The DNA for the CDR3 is TGTGCCAGCAGTGGCCTTGGGGGACAGATTAATGAAAAACTGTTTTTT. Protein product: CASSGLGGQINEKLFF.

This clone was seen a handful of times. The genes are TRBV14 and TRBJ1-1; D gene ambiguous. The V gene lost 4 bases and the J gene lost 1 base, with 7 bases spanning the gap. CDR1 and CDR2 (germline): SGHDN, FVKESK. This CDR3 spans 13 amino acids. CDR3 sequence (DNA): TGTGCCAGCAGCCTGCAGGAGAACACTGAAGCTTTCTTT. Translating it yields CASSLQENTEAFF.

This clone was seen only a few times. CDR3: CAWSQTGVQGYGYTF. In DNA, the CDR3 is TGTGCCTGGAGTCAGACAGGGGTTCAGGGCTATGGCTACACCTTC. The J gene is TRBJ1-2, the V gene TRBV30, with 8 bases matching TRBD1. The CDR3 extends over 15 amino acids. Germline trimming cut 2 bases from V and 4 bases from J; bases unmatched to any gene: 9. Germline values: CDR1 GTSNPN, CDR2 SVGIG (reference sequence).

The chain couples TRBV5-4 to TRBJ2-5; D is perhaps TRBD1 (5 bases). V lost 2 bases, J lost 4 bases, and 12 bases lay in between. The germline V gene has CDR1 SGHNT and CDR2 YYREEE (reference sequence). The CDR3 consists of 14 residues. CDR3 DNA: TGTGCCAGCAGCTTCCAGGGAAGTGGAGAGACCCAGTACTTC. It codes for CASSFQGSGETQYF.

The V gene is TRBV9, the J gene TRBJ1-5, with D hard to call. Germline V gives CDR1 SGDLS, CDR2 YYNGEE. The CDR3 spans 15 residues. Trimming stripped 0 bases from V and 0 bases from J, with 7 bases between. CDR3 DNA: TGTGCCAGCAGCGTAGCTGGCGGTAGCAATCAGCCCCAGCATTTT. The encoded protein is CASSVAGGSNQPQHF.

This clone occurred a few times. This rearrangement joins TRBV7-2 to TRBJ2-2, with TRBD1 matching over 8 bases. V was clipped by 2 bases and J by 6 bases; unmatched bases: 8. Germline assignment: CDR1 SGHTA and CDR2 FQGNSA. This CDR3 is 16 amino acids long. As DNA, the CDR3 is TGTGCCAGCAGCTTAAGGCAGGGGGCTTATGCCGGGGAGCTGTTTTTT. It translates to CASSLRQGAYAGELFF.

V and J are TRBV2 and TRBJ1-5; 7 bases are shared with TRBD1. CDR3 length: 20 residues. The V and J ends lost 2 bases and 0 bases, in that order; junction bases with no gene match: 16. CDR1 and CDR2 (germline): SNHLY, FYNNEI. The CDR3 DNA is TGTGCCAGCAGTGAATTCTGGGGATTGGAGGGGGCGGATAGCAATCAGCCCCAGCATTTT. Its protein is CASSEFWGLEGADSNQPQHF.

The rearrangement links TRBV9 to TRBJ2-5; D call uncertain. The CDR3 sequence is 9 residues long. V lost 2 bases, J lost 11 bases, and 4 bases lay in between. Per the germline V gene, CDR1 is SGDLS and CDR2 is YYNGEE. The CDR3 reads CASSVEQYF. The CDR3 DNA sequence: TGTGCCAGCAGCGTTGAGCAGTACTTC.

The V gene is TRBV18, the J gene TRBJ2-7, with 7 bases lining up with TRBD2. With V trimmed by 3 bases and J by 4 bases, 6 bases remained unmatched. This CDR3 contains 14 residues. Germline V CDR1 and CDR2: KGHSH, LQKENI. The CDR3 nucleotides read TGTGCCAGCTCACCGGGCGGGAGAAAGTACGAGCAGTACTTC. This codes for CASSPGGRKYEQYF.

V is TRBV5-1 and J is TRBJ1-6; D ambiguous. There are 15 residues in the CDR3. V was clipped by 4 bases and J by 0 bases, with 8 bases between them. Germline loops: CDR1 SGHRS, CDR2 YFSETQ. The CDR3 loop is CASSLPSSYNSPLHF. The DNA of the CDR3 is TGCGCCAGCAGCCTGCCGAGCTCCTATAATTCACCCCTCCACTTT.

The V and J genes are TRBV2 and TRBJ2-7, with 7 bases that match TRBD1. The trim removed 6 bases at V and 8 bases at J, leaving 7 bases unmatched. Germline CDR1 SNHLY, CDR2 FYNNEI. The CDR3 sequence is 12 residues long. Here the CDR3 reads CASSGDSRQQYF. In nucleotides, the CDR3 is TGTGCCAGCAGCGGGGACAGTCGACAGCAGTACTTC.

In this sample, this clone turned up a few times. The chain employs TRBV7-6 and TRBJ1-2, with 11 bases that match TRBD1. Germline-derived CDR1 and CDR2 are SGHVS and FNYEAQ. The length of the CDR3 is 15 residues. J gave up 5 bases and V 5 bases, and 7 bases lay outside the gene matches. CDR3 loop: CASSPRTGGAYGYTF. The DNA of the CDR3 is TGTGCCAGCAGCCCCCGGACAGGGGGCGCGTATGGCTACACCTTC.

The CDR3 reads CASSRSTTNTGELFF. CDR3 nucleotide sequence: TGTGCCAGCAGTAGGTCTACTACGAACACCGGGGAGCTGTTTTTT. The chain couples TRBV2 to TRBJ2-2; D is uncertain. V shed 5 bases and J shed 0 bases, with 10 bases lying between them. Germline CDR1 and CDR2: SNHLY and FYNNEI. CDR3 length: 15 residues.

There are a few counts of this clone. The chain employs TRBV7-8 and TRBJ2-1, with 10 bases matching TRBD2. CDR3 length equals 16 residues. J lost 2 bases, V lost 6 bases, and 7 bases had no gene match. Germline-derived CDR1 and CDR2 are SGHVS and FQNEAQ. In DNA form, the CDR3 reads TGTGCCAGCAGTCCCCCGGGACTAGCGACCTACAATGAGCAGTTCTTC. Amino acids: CASSPPGLATYNEQFF.

CDR3 in DNA: TGTGCCAGCAGTGGGGCTAGACAAGAGACCCAGTACTTC. Its translation is CASSGARQETQYF. The chain combines TRBV5-6 with TRBJ2-5, with a possible D match to TRBD1 (5 bases). V was cut by 5 bases and J by 2 bases, with 10 bases left in between. Germline V CDR1 and CDR2: SGHDT, YYEEEE. The CDR3 runs 13 residues.

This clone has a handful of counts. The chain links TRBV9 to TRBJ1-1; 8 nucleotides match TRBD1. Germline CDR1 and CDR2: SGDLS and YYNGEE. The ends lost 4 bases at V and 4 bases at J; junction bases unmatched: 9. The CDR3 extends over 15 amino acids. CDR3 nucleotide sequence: TGTGCCAGCAGCCCCCAGACAGGGGTGACCACTGAAGCTTTCTTT. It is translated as CASSPQTGVTTEAFF.

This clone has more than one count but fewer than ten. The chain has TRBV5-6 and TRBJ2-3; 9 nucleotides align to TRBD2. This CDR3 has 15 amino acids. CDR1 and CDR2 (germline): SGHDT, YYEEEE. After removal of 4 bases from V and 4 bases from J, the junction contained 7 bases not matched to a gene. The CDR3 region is CASSVISGRSDTQYF. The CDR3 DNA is TGTGCCAGCAGCGTCATTAGCGGGAGATCAGATACGCAGTATTTT.

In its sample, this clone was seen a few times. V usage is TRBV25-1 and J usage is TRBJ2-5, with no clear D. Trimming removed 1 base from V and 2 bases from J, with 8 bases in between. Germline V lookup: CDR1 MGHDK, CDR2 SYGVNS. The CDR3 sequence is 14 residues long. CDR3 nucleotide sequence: TGTGCCAGCAGTGAATCGAACGGTCAAGAGACCCAGTACTTC. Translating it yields CASSESNGQETQYF.

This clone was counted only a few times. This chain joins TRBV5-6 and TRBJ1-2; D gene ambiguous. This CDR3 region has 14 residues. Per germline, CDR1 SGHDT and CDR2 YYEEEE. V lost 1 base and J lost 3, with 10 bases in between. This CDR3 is CASSLWSQDYGYTF. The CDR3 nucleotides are TGTGCCAGCAGCTTGTGGTCGCAGGACTATGGCTACACCTTC.

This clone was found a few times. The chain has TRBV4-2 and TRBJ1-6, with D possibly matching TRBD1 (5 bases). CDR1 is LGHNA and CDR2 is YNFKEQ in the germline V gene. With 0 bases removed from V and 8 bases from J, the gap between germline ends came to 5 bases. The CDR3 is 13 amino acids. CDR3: CASSQEGDSPLHF. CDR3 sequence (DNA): TGTGCCAGCAGCCAAGAAGGGGATTCACCCCTCCACTTT.

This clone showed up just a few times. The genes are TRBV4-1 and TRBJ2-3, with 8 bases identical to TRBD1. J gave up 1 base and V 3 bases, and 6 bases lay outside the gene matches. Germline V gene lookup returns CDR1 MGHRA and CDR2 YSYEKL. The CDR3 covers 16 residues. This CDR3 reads CASSHQGQGRTDTQYF. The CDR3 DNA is TGCGCCAGCAGCCATCAAGGACAGGGACGCACAGATACGCAGTATTTT.

Here the CDR3 DNA reads TGTGCCAGCAGCTTGGAGCGACTGGGTAATTCACCCCTCCACTTT. Protein: CASSLERLGNSPLHF. The genes are TRBV5-4 and TRBJ1-6; D call uncertain. Germline V gives CDR1 SGHNT, CDR2 YYREEE (reference sequence). With 0 bases removed from V and 6 bases from J, the gap between germline ends came to 10 bases. The CDR3 totals 15 residues.

CDR3 residues: CASSPGPGYEQYF. CDR3 DNA: TGTGCCAGCAGCCCAGGTCCCGGCTACGAGCAGTACTTC. V usage is TRBV9 and J usage is TRBJ2-7; D unclear. Trimming shortened V by 4 bases and J by 3 bases, and 11 bases separated the two germline ends. The CDR3 contains 13 residues. Germline values: CDR1 SGDLS, CDR2 YYNGEE.

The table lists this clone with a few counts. CDR3 sequence (DNA): TGTGCCAGCAGCCACGGACTCGACCTGTACAATGAGCAGTTCTTC. Its translation: CASSHGLDLYNEQFF. The rearrangement links TRBV4-2 to TRBJ2-1; D perhaps matches TRBD2 (5 bases). The V end lost 3 bases, the J end lost 4 bases, and 13 bases lay between the germline ends. Germline loops: CDR1 LGHNA, CDR2 YNFKEQ. The CDR3 is made up of 15 amino acids.

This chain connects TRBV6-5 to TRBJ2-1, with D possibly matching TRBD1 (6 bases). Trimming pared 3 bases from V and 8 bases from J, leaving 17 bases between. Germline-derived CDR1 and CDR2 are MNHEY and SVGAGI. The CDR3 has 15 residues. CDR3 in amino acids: CASSYSGVGLYEQFF. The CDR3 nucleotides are TGTGCCAGCAGTTATTCAGGGGTGGGTTTGTATGAGCAGTTCTTC.

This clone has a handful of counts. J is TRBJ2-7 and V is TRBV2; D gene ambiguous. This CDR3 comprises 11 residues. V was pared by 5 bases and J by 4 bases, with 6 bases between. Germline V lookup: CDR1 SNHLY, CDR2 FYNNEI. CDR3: CASSLEYEQYF. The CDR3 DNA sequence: TGTGCCAGCAGTTTAGAGTACGAGCAGTACTTC.

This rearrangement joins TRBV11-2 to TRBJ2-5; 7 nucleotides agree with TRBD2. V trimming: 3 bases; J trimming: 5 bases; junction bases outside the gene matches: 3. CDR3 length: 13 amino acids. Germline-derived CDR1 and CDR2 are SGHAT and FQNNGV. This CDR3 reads CASSLGGKETQYF. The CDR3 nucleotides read TGTGCCAGCAGCTTGGGGGGGAAGGAGACCCAGTACTTC.